This T cell receptor (beta chain) was recovered during a study of metastatic and nonmetastatic thyroid tumors. In the study overall: Peripheral blood and tumor or nodule samples from malignant and benign thyroid patients were compared.

The CDR3 is 15 amino acids. Germline lookup yields CDR1 SGDLS and CDR2 YYNGEE. V was shortened by 0 bases and J by 0 bases, with 10 bases between the two germline ends. This clone has a count of ten or more. What it binds is unknown. Study-wide results and limits: Reported TCR beta diversity, measured in blood and tumor, was significantly higher for malignant thyroid tumors than for benign nodules.

With MiXCR, TCRdb called clones anew from the PCR reads. The top ten clones hold roughly 3% of a sample with 45,000 to 65,000 clones, 17% of them seen once. There were no patients who had received any treatment before thyroid surgery. Sequencing was performed on blood. This TCR was sampled from a female donor with papillary thyroid cancer or a benign thyroid nodule (not recorded which). Some clones in this sample may be carry-over from other donors' samples. The V and J genes are TRBV9 and TRBJ2-7; D ambiguous. The DNA of the CDR3 is TGTGCCAGCAGCGTAGACCAGTTCAGCTCCTACGAGCAGTACTTC. Amino acids: CASSVDQFSSYEQYF.